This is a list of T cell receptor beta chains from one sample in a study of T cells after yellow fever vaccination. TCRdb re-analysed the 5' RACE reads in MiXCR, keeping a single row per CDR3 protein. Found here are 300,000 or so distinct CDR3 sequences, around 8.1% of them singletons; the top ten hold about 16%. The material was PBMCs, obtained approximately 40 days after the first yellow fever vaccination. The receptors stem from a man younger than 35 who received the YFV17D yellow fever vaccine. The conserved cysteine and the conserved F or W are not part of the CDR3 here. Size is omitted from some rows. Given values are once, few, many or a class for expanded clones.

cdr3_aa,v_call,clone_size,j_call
ASSSPGGAYYNEQF,TRBV27,few,TRBJ2-1
SARDPGGGADTQY,TRBV20-1,few,TRBJ2-3
SARGRDRSYEQY,TRBV20-1,.,TRBJ2-7
ASSFDRAGYGYT,TRBV5-1,.,TRBJ1-2
ASSPGGAGGETQY,TRBV4-2,few,TRBJ2-5
ASSLFTGGGTQY,TRBV7-2,.,TRBJ2-5
ASRPPTGVAKNIQY,TRBV6-6,.,TRBJ2-4
ASSGIWAEDQPQH,TRBV6-1,few,TRBJ1-5
ASSLLAGFETQY,TRBV7-9,.,TRBJ2-5
ATSRGAEKETQY,TRBV15,few,TRBJ2-5
ASSQEAGGIHNEQF,TRBV4-2,few,TRBJ2-1
ASREAGANVLT,TRBV12-3/TRBV12-4,few,TRBJ2-6
ASSPSLAGDGITDTQY,TRBV11-1,many,TRBJ2-3
ASSLAQGHTGELF,TRBV7-9,many,TRBJ2-2
ASSIVRRQEAF,TRBV19,few,TRBJ1-1
ASSKVSEAF,TRBV21-1,few,TRBJ1-1
SARDARGGGHGELF,TRBV20-1,few,TRBJ2-2
ASSLVLRARLGYT,TRBV7-2,.,TRBJ1-2
ASSKMRTGDNEQF,TRBV7-3,few,TRBJ2-1
ASSYWGAGGADTQY,TRBV9,few,TRBJ2-3
ASSPTRGSYEQY,TRBV7-9,.,TRBJ2-7
ASSGLHSTSGGTTDTQY,TRBV6-4,few,TRBJ2-3
TSSERGQGYYGYT,TRBV1,.,TRBJ1-2
ASSPGGWGTEAF,TRBV5-5,.,TRBJ1-1
ASSFREAQPQH,TRBV5-5,many,TRBJ1-5
ATGKVRDRDDNEQF,TRBV15,few,TRBJ2-1